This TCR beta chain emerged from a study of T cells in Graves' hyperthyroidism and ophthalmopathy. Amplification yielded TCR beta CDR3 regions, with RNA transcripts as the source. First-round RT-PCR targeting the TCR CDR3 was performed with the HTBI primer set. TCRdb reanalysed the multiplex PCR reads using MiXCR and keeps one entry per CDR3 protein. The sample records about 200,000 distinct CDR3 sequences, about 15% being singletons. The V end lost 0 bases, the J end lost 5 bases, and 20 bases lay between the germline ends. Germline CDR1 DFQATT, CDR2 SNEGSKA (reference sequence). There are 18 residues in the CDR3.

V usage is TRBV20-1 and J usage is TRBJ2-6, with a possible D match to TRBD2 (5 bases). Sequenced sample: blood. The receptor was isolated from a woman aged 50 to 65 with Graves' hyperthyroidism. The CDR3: CSARDPRSVGEWANVLTF. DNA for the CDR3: TGCAGTGCTAGAGATCCCCGTAGCGTGGGAGAATGGGCCAACGTCCTGACTTTC.